These T cell receptor beta chains were read from a single sample in a study of cytomegalovirus exposure and HLA in healthy donors. Generated by immunoSEQ multiplex PCR, the TCRdb table keeps only in-frame clones and is missing some. This table holds 200,000 or so clones, roughly 76% found once. Sequencing was carried out using PBMCs. These receptors originate from a man aged 40-49 years in good health and CMV-seropositive. The conserved cysteine and the conserved F or W are not part of the CDR3 here. The D gene is left open where the match is weak. Part of the rows lack a size; the others show once, few, many or a class for expanded clones.

D: TRBD1; V: TRBV7-2; J: TRBJ1-3; size: .; CDR3: ASSFTGGSGNTIY
D: TRBD2; V: TRBV2; J: TRBJ2-7; size: few; CDR3: AGGASGVHEQY
D: TRBD1; V: TRBV5-4; J: .; size: .; CDR3: ASSPTGSSYEQY
D: TRBD2; V: TRBV4-3; J: TRBJ2-3; size: .; CDR3: ASSHHGGAGADTQY
D: .; V: TRBV18; J: TRBJ1-1; size: once; CDR3: ASSPELNTEAF
D: .; V: TRBV25-1; J: TRBJ1-4; size: .; CDR3: ASSEFGSASEKLF
D: .; V: TRBV7-9; J: TRBJ1-1; size: .; CDR3: SSSSGNTEAF
D: .; V: TRBV5-1; J: TRBJ1-4; size: .; CDR3: ASSTKATNEKLF
D: TRBD2; V: TRBV9; J: TRBJ2-3; size: .; CDR3: ASSVALAGASSDTQY
D: TRBD2; V: TRBV5-1; J: TRBJ2-3; size: .; CDR3: ASSFGGTSTDTQY
D: .; V: TRBV2; J: TRBJ2-7; size: once; CDR3: ASSDRGGYEQY
D: TRBD1; V: TRBV10-3; J: TRBJ1-1; size: few; CDR3: AISEQPGQEV
D: TRBD2; V: TRBV6-4; J: TRBJ2-3; size: .; CDR3: ASSDTIAGSTDTQY
D: .; V: TRBV7-7; J: TRBJ2-5; size: .; CDR3: ASSFYREGWEETQY
D: TRBD2; V: TRBV7-9; J: TRBJ2-3; size: .; CDR3: ASSLAGLAVADTQY
D: .; V: TRBV9; J: TRBJ1-3; size: .; CDR3: ASSVGRDTIY
D: .; V: TRBV6-5; J: TRBJ1-1; size: .; CDR3: ASSYQGTAEAF
D: TRBD1; V: TRBV5-6; J: TRBJ2-7; size: .; CDR3: ASSLRPGQGYEQY
D: .; V: TRBV15; J: TRBJ1-4; size: .; CDR3: ATKPGTKKGEKLF
D: .; V: TRBV4-3; J: TRBJ2-2; size: .; CDR3: ASSDTRGRAGELF
D: .; V: TRBV7-8; J: TRBJ2-2; size: .; CDR3: ASSPAGTSPPGELF
D: .; V: TRBV6-5; J: TRBJ2-7; size: few; CDR3: ASSGPGPEDEQY
D: TRBD2; V: TRBV7-9; J: TRBJ2-7; size: .; CDR3: ASSPGLAGGYEQY
D: .; V: TRBV7-6; J: TRBJ2-2; size: .; CDR3: ASIPPGSTGELF